These T cell receptor beta chains were read from a single sample in a study of cytotoxic CD8 clonotypes in ibrutinib-treated CLL. Produced via immunoSEQ multiplex PCR; TCRdb's table is partial and in-frame only. The profile shows tens of thousands of clones, 50% to 65% of them singletons. This material consisted of PBMCs, taken at disease progression, from a patient treated with ibrutinib. The receptors were sampled from a human donor with chronic lymphocytic leukemia. The CDR3 runs from the conserved cysteine through the conserved F or W. The D gene is left open where the match is weak. Only part of the rows carry a size: once, few, many, or a class if the clone is expanded.

v_call,clone_size,j_call,d_call,cdr3_nt,cdr3_aa
TRBV28,few,TRBJ2-5,-,TGTGCCAGCAGTGTGAGTGGGCGAGAGACCCAGTACTTC,CASSVSGRETQYF
TRBV27,-,TRBJ2-5,-,TGTGCCAGCAGTAAGAGTAGCGGTCCCCAAGAGACCCAGTACTTC,CASSKSSGPQETQYF
TRBV5-1,few,TRBJ2-3,-,TGCGCCAGCAGCCCTTTGGCGGGTACGCAGTATTTT,CASSPLAGTQYF
TRBV4-3,few,TRBJ1-2,-,TGCGCCAGCAGCCAAAGAGGAGCTGGAGGCTACACCTTC,CASSQRGAGGYTF
TRBV7-6,few,TRBJ2-2,-,TGTGCCAGCAGCGCCCGGGACAAAGGAACCGGGGAGCTGTTTTTT,CASSARDKGTGELFF
TRBV18,-,TRBJ2-5,-,TGTGCCAGCTCAGCTGTATCCCAAGAGACCCAGTACTTC,CASSAVSQETQYF
TRBV5-1,-,TRBJ2-6,-,TGCGCCAGCAGCTTGGGGGTATCTGGGGCCAACGTCCTGACTTTC,CASSLGVSGANVLTF
TRBV7-7,few,TRBJ1-1,-,TGTGCCAGCAGCCCACCGGCACAGATGAACACTGAAGCTTTCTTT,CASSPPAQMNTEAFF
TRBV6-5,once,TRBJ1-1,-,TGTGTCAGCACTTCGGTGGGGAACACTGAAGCTTTCTTT,CVSTSVGNTEAFF
TRBV7-2,-,TRBJ1-2,TRBD1,TGTGCCAGCAGTCGGACAGGGCCCGAAAACTATGGCTACACCTTC,CASSRTGPENYGYTF